This TCR beta chain was recorded in a study of T cell changes during pregnancy in multiple sclerosis. Assay used: immunoSEQ multiplex PCR; TCRdb lists only in-frame clones, some missing. This table holds about 86,000 clones, around 93% found once. The CDR3 has 16 amino acids. Germline V gene data show CDR1 as SGHTS and CDR2 as YDEGEE. V was trimmed by 1 base and J by 1 base, leaving 11 bases between them. V gene TRBV5-8 combines with J gene TRBJ2-2, with D perhaps TRBD1 (5 bases). The source of this sequence is a female donor in good health, enrolled as a control in a pregnancy study. Specimen: peripheral blood, collected in the first trimester of pregnancy. CDR3 loop: CASSLTWGRNTGELFF. The DNA for the CDR3 is TGTGCCAGCAGCTTGACTTGGGGCAGGAACACCGGGGAGCTGTTTTTT.